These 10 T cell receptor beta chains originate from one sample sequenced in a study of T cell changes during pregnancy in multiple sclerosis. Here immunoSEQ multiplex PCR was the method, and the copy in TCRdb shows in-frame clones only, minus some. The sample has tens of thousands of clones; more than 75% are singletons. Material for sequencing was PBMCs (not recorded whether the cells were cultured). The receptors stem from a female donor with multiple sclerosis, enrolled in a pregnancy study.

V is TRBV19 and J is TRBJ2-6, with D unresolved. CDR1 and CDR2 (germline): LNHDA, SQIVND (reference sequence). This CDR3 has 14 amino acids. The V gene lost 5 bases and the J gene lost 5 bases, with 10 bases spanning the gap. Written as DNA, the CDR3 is TGTGCCAGTAGTTTGACCTCCTGGGCCAACGTCCTGACTTTC. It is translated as CASSLTSWANVLTF.

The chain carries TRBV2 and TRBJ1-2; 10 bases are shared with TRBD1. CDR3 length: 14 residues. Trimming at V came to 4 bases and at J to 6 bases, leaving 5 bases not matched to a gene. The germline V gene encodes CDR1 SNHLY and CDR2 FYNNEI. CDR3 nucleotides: TGTGCCAGCAGTGCTCGACAGGGGGCAAATGGCTACACCTTC. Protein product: CASSARQGANGYTF.

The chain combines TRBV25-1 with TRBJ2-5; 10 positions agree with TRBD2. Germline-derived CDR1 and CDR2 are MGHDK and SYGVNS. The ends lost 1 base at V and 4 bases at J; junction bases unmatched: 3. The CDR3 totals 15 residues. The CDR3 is CASSESRLAGETQYF. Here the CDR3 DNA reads TGTGCCAGCAGTGAATCGCGACTAGCGGGAGAGACCCAGTACTTC. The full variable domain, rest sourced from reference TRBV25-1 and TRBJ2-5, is EADIYQTPRYLVIGTGKKITLECSQTMGHDKMYWYQQDPGMELHLIHYSYGVNSTEKGDLSSESTVSRIRTEHFPLTLESARPSHTSQYLCASSESRLAGETQYFGPGTRLLVL.

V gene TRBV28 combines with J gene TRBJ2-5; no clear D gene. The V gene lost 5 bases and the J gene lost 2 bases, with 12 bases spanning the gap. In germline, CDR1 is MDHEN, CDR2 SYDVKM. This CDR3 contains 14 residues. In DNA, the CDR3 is TGTGCCAGCAGTCCCCACCCGAGGCAAGAGACCCAGTACTTC. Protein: CASSPHPRQETQYF.

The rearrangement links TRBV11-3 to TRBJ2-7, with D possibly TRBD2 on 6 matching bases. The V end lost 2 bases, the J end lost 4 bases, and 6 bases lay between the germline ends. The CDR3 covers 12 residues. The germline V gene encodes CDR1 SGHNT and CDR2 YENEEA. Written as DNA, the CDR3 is TGTGCCAGCAGCTTACGGGGGTACGAGCAGTACTTC. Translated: CASSLRGYEQYF.

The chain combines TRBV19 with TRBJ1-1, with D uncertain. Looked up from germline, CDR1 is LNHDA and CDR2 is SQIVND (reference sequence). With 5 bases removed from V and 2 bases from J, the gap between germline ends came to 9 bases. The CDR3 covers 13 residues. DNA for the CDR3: TGTGCCAGTAGTTCTAGGGCAAACACTGAAGCTTTCTTT. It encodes CASSSRANTEAFF. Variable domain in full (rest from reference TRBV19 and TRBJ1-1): DGGITQSPKYLFRKEGQNVTLSCEQNLNHDAMYWYRQDPGQGLRLIYYSQIVNDFQKGDIAEGYSVSREKKESFPLTVTSAQKNPTAFYLCASSSRANTEAFFGQGTRLTVV.

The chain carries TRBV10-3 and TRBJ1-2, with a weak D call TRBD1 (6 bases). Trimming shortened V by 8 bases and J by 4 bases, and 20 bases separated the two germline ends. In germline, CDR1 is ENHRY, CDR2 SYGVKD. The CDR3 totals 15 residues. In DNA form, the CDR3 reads TGTGCCATCGGGGGCGAAGGTGGAGGGGCCTATGGCTACACCTTC. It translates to CAIGGEGGGAYGYTF.

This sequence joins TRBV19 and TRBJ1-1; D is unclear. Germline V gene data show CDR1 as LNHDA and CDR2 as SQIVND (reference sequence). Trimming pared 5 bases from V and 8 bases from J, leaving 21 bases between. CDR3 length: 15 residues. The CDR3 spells CASSENRVPIGEAFF. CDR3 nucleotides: TGTGCCAGTAGTGAAAACCGGGTCCCCATCGGGGAAGCTTTCTTT.

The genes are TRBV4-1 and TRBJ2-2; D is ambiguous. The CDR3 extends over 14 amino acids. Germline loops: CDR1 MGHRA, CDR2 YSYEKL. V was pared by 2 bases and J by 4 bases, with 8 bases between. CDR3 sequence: CASSQKDGTGELFF. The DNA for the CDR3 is TGCGCCAGCAGCCAAAAGGACGGCACCGGGGAGCTGTTTTTT.

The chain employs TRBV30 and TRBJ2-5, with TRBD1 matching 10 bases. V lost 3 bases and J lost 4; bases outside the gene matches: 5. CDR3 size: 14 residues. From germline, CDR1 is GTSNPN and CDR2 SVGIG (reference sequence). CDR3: CAWRDRGLGETQYF. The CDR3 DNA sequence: TGTGCCTGGAGAGACAGGGGGCTCGGAGAGACCCAGTACTTC. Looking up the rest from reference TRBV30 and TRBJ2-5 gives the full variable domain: SQTIHQWPATLVQPVGSPLSLECTVEGTSNPNLYWYRQAAGRGLQLLFYSVGIGQISSEVPQNLSASRPQDRQFILSSKKLLLSDSGFYLCAWRDRGLGETQYFGPGTRLLVL.